This is a list of T cell receptor beta chains from one sample in a study of blood T cells in healthy people across ages. TCRdb used MiXCR to reprocess the 5' RACE reads, holding one entry per CDR3 protein. Seen here are over 1.5 million distinct CDR3 sequences, just under 50% observed once, and the top ten hold over 2%. Sequenced sample: blood. These receptors all come from a woman aged 40 to 50 in good health. CDR3s include the opening cysteine and the closing phenylalanine or tryptophan. The order of the fields is D gene, clone size, V gene, J gene, CDR3 protein, CDR3 DNA. A D gene is named only where the DNA matches it firmly. Rows give clone size only sometimes, using once, few, many, or a class for an expanded clone.

>NA|NA|TRBV9|TRBJ1-2
CASSGRGDITSSDYGYTF
TGTGCCAGCAGCGGGAGGGGGGACATTACCTCATCCGACTATGGCTACACCTTC
>TRBD2|NA|TRBV2|TRBJ2-3
CASSEVAGGGTDTQYF
TGTGCCAGCAGTGAAGTAGCGGGGGGCGGAACAGATACGCAGTATTTT
>TRBD1|NA|TRBV29-1|TRBJ2-5
CSVRDRGLQETQYF
TGCAGCGTTCGGGACAGGGGGTTGCAAGAGACTCAGTACTTC
>NA|few|TRBV6-5|TRBJ1-2
CASSYSMGESYGYTF
TGTGCCAGCAGTTACTCGATGGGCGAGTCCTATGGCTACACCTTC
>NA|NA|TRBV28|TRBJ1-2
CASSLKGKYGYTF
TGTGCCAGCAGTTTAAAAGGGAAGTATGGCTACACCTTC
>NA|once|TRBV6-5|TRBJ2-1
CASSYDRIPYNEQFF
TGTGCCAGCAGTTACGACAGGATCCCCTACAATGAGCAGTTCTTC
>TRBD1|NA|TRBV6-5|TRBJ2-7
CASSYDIQGAVTYEQYF
TGTGCCAGCAGTTACGATATACAGGGGGCAGTGACCTACGAGCAGTACTTC
>NA|few|TRBV6-6|TRBJ2-3
CASSYSVGGPGDTQYF
TGTGCCAGCAGTTACTCGGTCGGGGGCCCGGGAGATACGCAGTATTTT
>NA|few|TRBV20-1|TRBJ2-7
CSAPIDDSYEQYF
TGCAGTGCTCCCATAGACGACTCCTACGAGCAGTACTTC
>NA|NA|TRBV5-1|TRBJ2-1
CASSFINSEQFF
TGCGCCAGCAGCTTCATAAATAGTGAGCAGTTCTTC
>NA|NA|TRBV5-1|TRBJ1-1
CASSLAPSLGSEAFF
TGCGCCAGCAGCTTGGCCCCGAGTTTAGGTTCTGAAGCTTTCTTT
>NA|NA|TRBV10-2|TRBJ2-3
CASSLIPGTRTDTQYF
TGCGCCAGCAGCCTGATACCCGGGACTCGCACAGATACGCAGTATTTT
>NA|NA|TRBV6-5|TRBJ1-6
CASSYTGGSPLHF
TGTGCCAGCAGTTACACTGGGGGTTCACCCCTCCACTTT
>NA|NA|TRBV20-1|TRBJ2-1
CSATEGHEQFF
TGCAGTGCCACGGAGGGCCATGAGCAGTTCTTC
>NA|NA|TRBV5-1|TRBJ1-5
CASSLGDQGSQPQHF
TGCGCCAGCAGCTTGGGAGACCAGGGTTCTCAGCCCCAGCATTTT
>NA|few|TRBV9|TRBJ2-3
CASSVEEGDTQYF
TGTGCCAGCAGCGTAGAAGAAGGAGATACGCAGTATTTT
>NA|few|TRBV20-1|TRBJ2-3
CSARDLKVGADTQYF
TGCAGTGCTAGAGATCTTAAGGTTGGCGCAGATACGCAGTATTTT
>NA|once|TRBV4-3|TRBJ2-3
CASSQDEVGADTQYF
TGCGCCAGCAGCCAAGATGAGGTAGGGGCAGATACGCAGTATTTT
>NA|few|TRBV3-1|TRBJ2-3
CASSQEPSKVDTQYF
TGTGCCAGCAGCCAAGAACCCTCTAAGGTGGATACGCAGTATTTT
>TRBD2|NA|TRBV6-2/TRBV6-3|TRBJ2-1
CASSKAGDSYNEQFF
TGTGCCAGTTCAAAAGCGGGGGACTCCTACAATGAGCAGTTCTTC
>NA|NA|TRBV12-3/TRBV12-4|TRBJ1-2
CASSVHSLTYGYTF
TGTGCCAGCAGTGTACACAGCCTTACTTATGGCTACACCTTC
>TRBD2|NA|TRBV20-1|TRBJ2-5
CSAPPAGGQETQYF
TGCAGTGCTCCCCCTGCGGGGGGGCAAGAGACCCAGTACTTC
>TRBD1|NA|TRBV6-5|TRBJ2-7
CASKRQGSYEQYF
TGTGCCAGCAAGCGACAGGGTTCCTACGAGCAGTACTTC
>TRBD1|NA|TRBV10-3|TRBJ2-4
CAIDQTGEGPENIQYF
TGTGCCATCGACCAGACAGGGGAAGGTCCGGAAAACATTCAGTACTTC
>TRBD2|few|TRBV27|TRBJ2-7
CASSTGLRYEQYF
TGTGCCAGCAGTACGGGACTAAGATACGAGCAGTACTTC
>NA|NA|TRBV15|TRBJ2-5
CATSNRGGETQYF
TGTGCCACCAGCAACAGGGGAGGGGAGACCCAGTACTTC
>NA|NA|TRBV20-1|TRBJ1-6
CSASEFGQVNSPLHF
TGCAGTGCTAGTGAGTTCGGGCAGGTGAATTCACCCCTCCACTTT
>NA|few|TRBV29-1|TRBJ2-1
CSGWGQGYNEQFF
TGCAGCGGATGGGGGCAGGGTTACAATGAGCAGTTCTTC
>TRBD1|few|TRBV3-1|TRBJ2-5
CASSQMGQVGETQYF
TGTGCCAGCAGCCAAATGGGACAGGTGGGAGAGACCCAGTACTTC
>TRBD1|NA|TRBV7-2|TRBJ2-5
CAGSVGQGFETQYF
TGTGCCGGCAGCGTCGGACAGGGCTTCGAGACCCAGTACTTC
>TRBD2|NA|TRBV7-2|TRBJ2-3
CASSLSGGPNLQSQYF
TGTGCCAGCAGCCTCAGCGGGGGGCCTAACCTTCAATCGCAGTATTTT
>NA|NA|TRBV9|TRBJ2-1
CASSVGWTALNEQFF
TGTGCCAGCAGCGTAGGGTGGACAGCATTGAATGAGCAGTTCTTC
>NA|once|TRBV6-2/TRBV6-3|TRBJ2-7
CASRTTGRRYEQYF
TGTGCCAGCAGAACGACGGGACGACGTTACGAGCAGTACTTC
>TRBD2|NA|TRBV7-7|TRBJ2-5
CASSAVGRGLETQYF
TGTGCTAGCAGCGCAGTTGGGAGGGGCTTGGAGACCCAGTACTTC
>NA|NA|TRBV20-1|TRBJ2-7
CSATHPQGLSSYNEQYF
TGCAGTGCTACCCATCCACAGGGTCTAAGCTCCTACAATGAGCAGTACTTC